The TCR beta chain described here comes from a study of metastatic and nonmetastatic thyroid tumors. Study-wide context: Both malignant and benign thyroid patients supplied peripheral blood and tumor or nodule tissue samples, across which the repertoires of these patients were then compared.

All patients were untreated before thyroid surgery. Findings and caveats of the study: In blood and tumor, TCR beta diversity was reportedly significantly higher in malignant thyroid tumors than in benign nodules.

With 6 bases removed from V and 8 bases from J, the gap between germline ends came to 7 bases. Germline values: CDR1 MNHEY, CDR2 SVGEGT. The length of the CDR3 is 11 residues. Authors' methods: Built for papillary thyroid cancer, a distant-metastasis classifier drew on CDR3 differences across clinicopathological groups. TCRdb re-called the PCR reads with MiXCR. These V and J calls rely on TCRdb rather than the paper's analysis. Of about 20,000 clones listed, roughly 22% are singletons. This clone was recorded at least ten times. Its specificity is unknown. V usage is TRBV6-2 or TRBV6-3 and J usage is TRBJ1-4, with D unclear. The sample was tumor tissue. The clonotype was recovered from a male donor with papillary thyroid cancer or a benign thyroid nodule (not recorded which). Some clones in this sample may be carry-over from other donors' samples. The CDR3 DNA is TGTGCCAGCAGGTCGGGCGAAAAACTGTTTTTT. Its translation: CASRSGEKLFF.